These 32 T cell receptor beta chains were all obtained from the same sample, sequenced in a study of technical replicates of blood from a handful of donors. Assay used: immunoSEQ multiplex PCR; TCRdb lists only in-frame clones, some missing. The sample shows some 83,000 clones, around nine tenths of them seen only once. The material sequenced was T cells isolated from PBMCs. The receptors come from a human donor in good health.

The chain uses TRBV5-4 and TRBJ2-2, with 12 positions matching TRBD2. This CDR3 region has 16 residues. Germline V gene lookup returns CDR1 SGHNT and CDR2 YYREEE (reference sequence). V dropped 7 bases and J dropped 5; count of bases not matched to a gene: 9. The CDR3 spells CASGPRLAGVTGELFF. The CDR3 region has the DNA TGTGCCAGCGGACCTAGACTAGCGGGGGTAACCGGGGAGCTGTTTTTT.

The sample holds one count of this clone. The genes are TRBV27 and TRBJ2-7, with 11 bases identical to TRBD2. The CDR3 is made up of 15 amino acids. The J segment lost 5 bases and the V segment lost 4 bases, leaving 7 bases of the junction unmatched. The germline CDR1 and CDR2 sequences are MNHEY and SMNVEV (reference sequence). The CDR3 spells CASSWLAGGRDEQYF. CDR3 bases: TGTGCCAGCAGTTGGCTAGCGGGAGGTCGCGACGAGCAGTACTTC.

The gene calls are TRBV10-3 and TRBJ2-7; 15 bases align to TRBD2. The germline V gene encodes CDR1 ENHRY and CDR2 SYGVKD. This CDR3 is 15 amino acids long. V was clipped by 4 bases and J by 4 bases; unmatched bases: 2. CDR3 sequence: CAISGGTSGRYEQYF. CDR3 DNA sequence: TGTGCCATCAGTGGAGGGACTAGCGGGAGGTACGAGCAGTACTTC.

The chain links TRBV2 to TRBJ2-2; weak D call: TRBD1 (7 bases). Trimming took off 3 bases at V and 1 base at J, with 15 bases between the two ends. The CDR3 has 17 amino acids. From germline, CDR1 is SNHLY and CDR2 FYNNEI. CDR3 loop: CASSELSGGRNTGELFF. Written as DNA, the CDR3 is TGTGCCAGCAGTGAGTTATCAGGGGGGAGGAACACCGGGGAGCTGTTTTTT.

The V and J genes are TRBV9 and TRBJ2-5, with 9 bases matching TRBD1. The CDR3 totals 14 residues. V lost 3 bases and J lost 5; bases outside the gene matches: 5. Germline loops: CDR1 SGDLS, CDR2 YYNGEE. CDR3 coding DNA: TGTGCCAGCAGCGCCGGGACAGGGCTGGAGACCCAGTACTTC. Translating it yields CASSAGTGLETQYF.

The J gene is TRBJ1-3, the V gene TRBV10-3; 8 bases are shared with TRBD1. Germline CDR1 and CDR2: ENHRY and SYGVKD. V lost 5 bases and J lost 2; bases outside the gene matches: 14. This CDR3 is 18 amino acids long. CDR3 sequence: CAISFGTGETPTGNTIYF. The CDR3 region has the DNA TGTGCCATCAGTTTCGGGACAGGCGAGACCCCGACTGGAAACACCATATATTTT.

This clone has just one count. The chain uses TRBV28 and TRBJ2-5; TRBD2 matches at 8 bases. Germline V gives CDR1 MDHEN, CDR2 SYDVKM. V shed 7 bases, J shed 4 bases, and the junction held 11 bases outside the gene matches. The CDR3 runs 15 residues. CDR3 coding DNA: TGTGCCAGCACCGCTACTAGCGGCTCGAGAGAGACCCAGTACTTC. It specifies CASTATSGSRETQYF. Complete variable domain (other parts from reference TRBV28 and TRBJ2-5): DVKVTQSSRYLVKRTGEKVFLECVQDMDHENMFWYRQDPGLGLRLIYFSYDVKMKEKGDIPEGYSVSREKKERFSLILESASTNQTSMYLCASTATSGSRETQYFGPGTRLLVL.

The V and J genes are TRBV29-1 and TRBJ2-7; D is possibly TRBD2 (6 bases). Germline CDR1 reads SQVTM; CDR2 reads ANQGSEA. The CDR3 loop spans 12 amino acids. V was cut by 6 bases and J by 5 bases, with 14 bases left in between. For the CDR3, the DNA is TGCAGCGTGGAGGGCCTCGGAGACGAGCAGTACTTC. It encodes CSVEGLGDEQYF.

This clone was recorded once. This chain uses TRBV5-1 with TRBJ2-7, with 7 bases matching TRBD2. V shed 1 base and J 3 bases; nucleotides not matched to a gene: 16. This CDR3 region has 18 residues. Germline V gives CDR1 SGHRS, CDR2 YFSETQ. CDR3 loop: CASSLIGGPGGVFYEQYF. The CDR3 bases are TGCGCCAGCAGCTTGATTGGTGGTCCGGGGGGAGTTTTCTACGAGCAGTACTTC.

The CDR3 coding sequence is TGTGCCAGCAGCCTTGGGGGGGGCGGGACCCAGTACTTC. Translating gives CASSLGGGGTQYF. The chain has TRBV4-2 and TRBJ2-5; possible D gene TRBD2, 7 bases. V lost 4 bases to trimming and J lost 7 bases, with 13 bases between them. Germline V gene data show CDR1 as LGHNA and CDR2 as YNFKEQ. The CDR3 runs to 13 residues.

The chain joins TRBV6-1 to TRBJ2-7, with D perhaps matching TRBD2 (5 bases). CDR1 is MNHNS, CDR2 SASEGT, per germline. The length of the CDR3 is 12 residues. The V gene lost 1 base and the J gene lost 6 bases, with 7 bases spanning the gap. The CDR3 nucleotides read TGTGCCAGCAGTGAAGGAGGGCTCGAGCAGTACTTC. Its translation is CASSEGGLEQYF.

The CDR3 coding sequence is TGTGCCAGCAGATACCTTACGGGAGGGGACACAGATACGCAGTATTTT. It specifies CASRYLTGGDTDTQYF. The rearrangement uses TRBV27 and TRBJ2-3, with 8 nucleotides matching TRBD2. The V segment lost 6 bases and the J segment 2 bases; nucleotides outside the gene matches: 10. The CDR3 consists of 16 residues. The germline gives CDR1 MNHEY, CDR2 SMNVEV (reference sequence).

V gene TRBV6-1 combines with J gene TRBJ1-5, with a possible D match to TRBD1 (6 bases). The germline CDR1 and CDR2 sequences are MNHNS and SASEGT. The CDR3 consists of 15 residues. V was trimmed by 6 bases and J by 2 bases, leaving 14 bases between them. The DNA of the CDR3 is TGTGCCAGCAGATCGGACAGAACGGGCAATCAGCCCCAGCATTTT. Residues: CASRSDRTGNQPQHF.

The genes are TRBV4-1 and TRBJ2-5; weak D call: TRBD2 (6 bases). Matching the DNA end better, TRBJ2-7 makes the J call doubtful. In germline, CDR1 is MGHRA, CDR2 YSYEKL. CDR3 length equals 15 residues. DNA of the CDR3: TGCGCCAGCAGCCAGGGAGGCGCAGCAGCCTACGAGCAGTACTTC. This translates into CASSQGGAAAYEQYF.

J is TRBJ1-4 and V is TRBV14; no clear D. Germline loops: CDR1 SGHDN, CDR2 FVKESK. V was shortened by 0 bases and J by 0 bases, with 5 bases between the two germline ends. The CDR3 loop spans 15 amino acids. The CDR3 loop is CASSQDSSTNEKLFF. The CDR3 DNA reads as TGTGCCAGCAGCCAAGACAGTTCAACTAATGAAAAACTGTTTTTT. The whole variable domain, remainder taken from reference TRBV14 and TRBJ1-4, is EAGVTQFPSHSVIEKGQTVTLRCDPISGHDNLYWYRRVMGKEIKFLLHFVKESKQDESGMPNNRFLAERTGGTYSTLKVQPAELEDSGVYFCASSQDSSTNEKLFFGSGTQLSVL.

The chain couples TRBV5-1 to TRBJ1-1; D gene unclear. The length of the CDR3 is 16 residues. Germline CDR1 SGHRS, CDR2 YFSETQ. Trimming stripped 6 bases from V and 2 bases from J, with 20 bases between. DNA for the CDR3: TGCGCCAGCACCAGCGGGGAGTTGGGGTTAAACACTGAAGCTTTCTTT. Translated, it gives CASTSGELGLNTEAFF.

This clone occurred once. This rearrangement joins TRBV30 to TRBJ1-3; 8 bases are shared with TRBD1. Trimming at V came to 4 bases and at J to 7 bases, leaving 3 bases not matched to a gene. CDR3 size: 12 residues. Germline CDR1 and CDR2: GTSNPN and SVGIG (reference sequence). Here the CDR3 reads CAWTYRGNTIYF. CDR3 DNA: TGTGCCTGGACCTACAGGGGGAACACCATATATTTT. Full variable domain (rest looked up from reference TRBV30 and TRBJ1-3): SQTIHQWPATLVQPVGSPLSLECTVEGTSNPNLYWYRQAAGRGLQLLFYSVGIGQISSEVPQNLSASRPQDRQFILSSKKLLLSDSGFYLCAWTYRGNTIYFGEGSWLTVV.

The genes are TRBV25-1 and TRBJ2-6; D ambiguous. V lost 1 base, J lost 4 bases, and 5 bases lay in between. Germline V CDR1 and CDR2: MGHDK, SYGVNS. The CDR3 has 14 residues. This chain's CDR3 is CASSESVGANVLTF. The CDR3 DNA is TGTGCCAGCAGTGAATCGGTCGGGGCCAACGTCCTGACTTTC.

V and J are TRBV18 and TRBJ2-5; possibly TRBD2 for D (5 bases). V gave up 1 base and J gave up 4 bases, with 13 bases separating them. Per germline, CDR1 KGHSH and CDR2 LQKENI. The CDR3 loop spans 15 amino acids. Here the CDR3 reads CASSPRPSGSETQYF. DNA of the CDR3: TGTGCCAGCTCACCACGGCCCAGCGGTTCAGAGACCCAGTACTTC.

In this sample, this clone turned up many times. The V and J genes are TRBV11-2 and TRBJ1-2, with D possibly being TRBD1 (6 bases). Germline V lookup: CDR1 SGHAT, CDR2 FQNNGV. The V end lost 3 bases, the J end lost 0 bases, and 8 bases lay between the germline ends. The CDR3 has 14 amino acids. CDR3 in DNA: TGTGCCAGCAGCTTGGACAGAGCTAACTATGGCTACACCTTC. Its translation: CASSLDRANYGYTF.

V is TRBV14 and J is TRBJ2-1, with a tentative D call TRBD2 (5 bases). This CDR3 spans 15 amino acids. CDR1 is SGHDN, CDR2 FVKESK, per germline. V was pared by 5 bases and J by 4 bases, with 15 bases between. In DNA, the CDR3 is TGTGCCAGCAGCTCGTCCGGACTCCGATACAATGAGCAGTTCTTC. Translation gives CASSSSGLRYNEQFF.

V usage is TRBV4-1 and J usage is TRBJ1-1; no reliable D call. V lost 0 bases, J lost 6 bases, and 20 bases lay in between. The V gene's germline CDR1 is MGHRA and CDR2 YSYEKL. The CDR3 contains 17 residues. This CDR3 reads CASSQERVGKVLPEAFF. The CDR3 nucleotides are TGCGCCAGCAGCCAAGAGCGGGTCGGAAAAGTGTTGCCTGAAGCTTTCTTT.

The CDR3 here is CASSESTVNSPLHF. CDR3 DNA: TGCGCCAGCAGTGAGTCTACAGTCAATTCACCCCTCCACTTT. The V call is TRBV10-1, the J call TRBJ1-6, with D unresolved. Between the trimmed V and J ends, which lost 0 bases and 7 bases, there was a span of 7 bases. Germline V gene sequence: CDR1 WNHNN, CDR2 SYGVQD (reference sequence). This CDR3 region has 14 residues.

The rearrangement links TRBV5-4 to TRBJ2-5, with a tentative D call TRBD2 (6 bases). Germline values: CDR1 SGHNT, CDR2 YYREEE (reference sequence). The CDR3 sequence is 13 residues long. V dropped 4 bases and J dropped 5 bases, with 12 bases sitting between them. CDR3 nucleotide sequence: TGTGCCAGCAGCGCGACTAGTGGCGAGACCCAGTACTTC. Protein sequence: CASSATSGETQYF.

The chain carries TRBV19 and TRBJ1-5; the match to TRBD1 covers 9 bases. V gave up 3 bases and J gave up 3 bases; unmatched junction bases: 3. Germline V gives CDR1 LNHDA, CDR2 SQIVND (reference sequence). The CDR3 loop spans 15 amino acids. The CDR3 DNA reads as TGTGCCAGTAGTATGACAGGGGGTAACAATCAGCCCCAGCATTTT. Its protein product is CASSMTGGNNQPQHF.

The chain links TRBV7-9 to TRBJ1-1; tentative D call: TRBD1 (6 bases). The CDR3 runs 16 residues. V lost 5 bases and J 1 base, leaving 17 bases between the germline ends. CDR1 is SEHNR and CDR2 is FQNEAQ in the germline V gene (reference sequence). The CDR3 region is CASSARTETPNTEAFF. As DNA, the CDR3 is TGTGCCAGCAGCGCTCGGACAGAAACACCGAACACTGAAGCTTTCTTT.

The rearrangement links TRBV9 to TRBJ2-7; D perhaps matches TRBD1 (6 bases). The germline gives CDR1 SGDLS, CDR2 YYNGEE. The CDR3 runs 14 residues. The V gene lost 3 bases and the J gene lost 6 bases, with 16 bases spanning the gap. The chain's CDR3 is CASSEQGGNSEQYF. In DNA, the CDR3 is TGTGCCAGCAGCGAACAGGGTGGGAACTCCGAGCAGTACTTC.

This chain uses TRBV27 with TRBJ2-2, with TRBD2 identical over 7 bases. CDR3 length: 16 residues. V lost 3 bases, J lost 3 bases, and 7 bases stayed unmatched. The germline V gene has CDR1 MNHEY and CDR2 SMNVEV (reference sequence). The CDR3 nucleotides read TGTGCCAGCAGTTTTGGGGGAGGGCCTGACACCGGGGAGCTGTTTTTT. Translation: CASSFGGGPDTGELFF.

The genes are TRBV30 and TRBJ2-5; TRBD1 agrees at 12 bases. Per germline, CDR1 GTSNPN and CDR2 SVGIG (reference sequence). The V segment lost 3 bases and the J segment 5 bases; nucleotides outside the gene matches: 7. The CDR3 is 15 residues long. Here the CDR3 DNA reads TGTGCCTGGAGAGCGGGACAGGGGGCAGTTGAGACCCAGTACTTC. This gives the protein CAWRAGQGAVETQYF.

The chain employs TRBV19 and TRBJ1-1, with D possibly TRBD1 on 5 matching bases. Trimming stripped 9 bases from V and 4 bases from J, with 12 bases between. The germline V gene encodes CDR1 LNHDA and CDR2 SQIVND (reference sequence). The CDR3 is made up of 12 amino acids. Written as DNA, the CDR3 is TGTGCCAGCCGTGACAGACCCACTGAAGCTTTCTTT. Protein product: CASRDRPTEAFF.

This chain uses TRBV15 with TRBJ2-7; 10 bases fit TRBD2. The CDR3 length is 17 residues. CDR1 LNHNV and CDR2 YYDKDF come from the germline V gene (reference sequence). V lost 0 bases to trimming and J lost 1 base; unmatched junction nucleotides: 6. The chain's CDR3 is CATSRDPTSGNSYEQYF. The CDR3 DNA follows: TGTGCCACCAGCAGAGATCCTACTAGCGGGAATTCCTACGAGCAGTACTTC.

This clone came up once. The V gene is TRBV6-1, the J gene TRBJ2-5; D is perhaps TRBD1 (5 bases). The CDR3 sequence is 15 residues long. CDR1 and CDR2 (germline): MNHNS, SASEGT. The V and J ends lost 3 bases and 2 bases respectively, with 13 bases between them. The CDR3 region has the DNA TGTGCCAGCAGTGAGGCAGGGATTTGGCAAGAGACCCAGTACTTC. The encoded protein is CASSEAGIWQETQYF.